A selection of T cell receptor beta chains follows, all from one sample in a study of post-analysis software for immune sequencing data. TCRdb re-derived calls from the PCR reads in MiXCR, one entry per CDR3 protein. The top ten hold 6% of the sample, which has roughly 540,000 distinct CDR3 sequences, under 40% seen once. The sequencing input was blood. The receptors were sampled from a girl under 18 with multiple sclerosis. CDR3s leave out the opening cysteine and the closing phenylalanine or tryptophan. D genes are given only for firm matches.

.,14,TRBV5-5,ASSLDGEGLYNEQF
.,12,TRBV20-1,SARQFPYQETQY
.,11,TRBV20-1,SAAGIGNTEAF
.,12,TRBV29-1,SVAPTDPRGAQY
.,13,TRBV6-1,ASSETSGIDTEAF
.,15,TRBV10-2,ASSDVEKRTNYNEQF
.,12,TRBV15,ATSRRGGGTEAF
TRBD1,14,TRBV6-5,ASSSGQGASTDMQY
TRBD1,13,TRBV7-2,ASSLQGLNGYEQF
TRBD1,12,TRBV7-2,ASTTGTGGETQY
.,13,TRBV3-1,ASSQGRSFNQPQH
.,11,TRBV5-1,ASSLAPRDTQY
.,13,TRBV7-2,ASSFLGGPHQPQH
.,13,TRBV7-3,ASSLETRGGQPQH
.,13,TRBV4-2,ASSQATQIMRGYT
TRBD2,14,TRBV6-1,ASSEAWGLEMGEQY
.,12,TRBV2,ASSRATSRYGYT
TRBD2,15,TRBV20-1,SATAPSGGASTDTQY